Listed below are T cell receptor beta chains from one sample, sequenced in a study of molecular identifiers for immune sequencing clone quantification. From the PCR reads, TCRdb called clonotypes with MiXCR, one entry per CDR3 protein. The table has about 510,000 distinct CDR3 sequences, about a quarter seen once. Sequencing was performed on naive CD8+ T cells from blood, with Jurkat cell RNA spiked in. These receptors were obtained from a human donor in good health. Some libraries in this study had Jurkat cell RNA spiked in. Both conserved end residues are part of each CDR3. Fields, in order: CDR3 length, V gene, D gene, clone size, J gene, CDR3 DNA, CDR3 protein. D genes are given only for firm matches. The listing skips clone size in some rows; elsewhere it reads once, few, many or a size class.

12	TRBV6-2/TRBV6-3	-	few	TRBJ1-1	TGTGCCCCTAGGACGGAGGGCACTGAAGCTTTCTTT	CAPRTEGTEAFF
18	TRBV6-6	TRBD2	many	TRBJ2-2	TGTGCCAGCAGTTACTCGCTTAGCGGGGGCCGGAACACCGGGGAGCTGTTTTTT	CASSYSLSGGRNTGELFF
20	TRBV4-1	TRBD1	-	TRBJ1-5	TGCGCCAGCAGCCAAGCAAATCCGGGACAGACAACTTATAGCAATCAGCCCCAGCATTTT	CASSQANPGQTTYSNQPQHF
14	TRBV3-1	-	few	TRBJ2-3	TGTGCCGGCAGTCCGAGACTAGAGTCAGATACGCAGTATTTT	CAGSPRLESDTQYF
11	TRBV28	-	few	TRBJ1-1	TGTGCCAGCAGAATTATTACTGAAGCTTTCTTT	CASRIITEAFF
12	TRBV6-2/TRBV6-3	-	few	TRBJ1-5	TGTGCCAGCAGGACGGAGGGCCCGATAAAGCATTTT	CASRTEGPIKHF
20	TRBV4-1	-	-	TRBJ1-1	TGCGCCAGCAGCCAAGAATTAGGGGCAGGGCCAATAGGAATGAACACTGAAGCTTTCTTT	CASSQELGAGPIGMNTEAFF
17	TRBV4-1	-	-	TRBJ2-3	TGCGCCAGCAGCCAAGTTCCAGGGCCCCTAGCCACAGATACGCAGTATTTT	CASSQVPGPLATDTQYF
12	TRBV29-1	-	many	TRBJ1-1	TGCAGCGTTGAAGTGATGAACACTGAAGCTTTCTTT	CSVEVMNTEAFF
15	TRBV27	-	few	TRBJ2-7	TGTGCCAGCAGTTCTGTCTTACCACAGCCCTACGAGCAGTACTTC	CASSSVLPQPYEQYF
15	TRBV27	TRBD2	few	TRBJ2-7	TGTGCCAGCAGTTTCGGGGGGGGGATCGCCTACGAGCAGTACTTC	CASSFGGGIAYEQYF
14	TRBV28	-	many	TRBJ2-3	TGTGCCAGCAGTTTTAACCCTTTCTCGAATACGCAGTATTTT	CASSFNPFSNTQYF
15	TRBV19	-	-	TRBJ2-7	TGTGCCAGTAGTCATAGTTGGGGACAACTGTACGAGCAGTACTTC	CASSHSWGQLYEQYF
11	TRBV4-3	-	-	TRBJ1-1	TGCGCCAGCAGCCAGGGTATTGACGCTTTCTTT	CASSQGIDAFF
16	TRBV13	-	-	TRBJ2-4	TGTGCCAGCGGCTTGGAGGCAAGGGGCCCCAAAAACATTCAGTACTTC	CASGLEARGPKNIQYF
17	TRBV19	TRBD2	few	TRBJ2-3	TGTGCCAGTAGTATAGAGCTAGCGGGGGGCCTCGGAGATACGCAGTATTTT	CASSIELAGGLGDTQYF
11	TRBV29-1	-	many	TRBJ2-7	TGCAGCGTTGAAGATCTCTACGAGCAGTACTTC	CSVEDLYEQYF
18	TRBV7-7	TRBD2	few	TRBJ2-5	TGTGCCAGCAGCTTAGTGATGGCTAGCGGGGGGGCCCACGAGACCCAGTACTTC	CASSLVMASGGAHETQYF
10	TRBV20-1	-	many	TRBJ2-1	TGCAGTGCTATCTACAATGAGCAGTTCTTC	CSAIYNEQFF
11	TRBV6-5	-	few	TRBJ2-1	TGTGCCAGCAGTTACTGGAATGAGCAGTTCTTC	CASSYWNEQFF
16	TRBV19	TRBD1	-	TRBJ1-5	TGTGCCAGTACAAACCGGGACAGGGGACAGAATCAGCCCCAGCATTTT	CASTNRDRGQNQPQHF
16	TRBV23-1	-	-	TRBJ2-1	TGCGCCAGCGGACCGGGACCTACAATCTCCTACAATGAGCAGTTCTTC	CASGPGPTISYNEQFF
14	TRBV9	-	few	TRBJ2-7	TGTGCCAGCAGCGTCGGACCGGAGGGCTACGAGCAGTACTTC	CASSVGPEGYEQYF
12	TRBV11-2	-	many	TRBJ2-1	TGTGCCAGCAGCTTTAGCTACAATGAGCAGTTCTTC	CASSFSYNEQFF
15	TRBV5-1	-	few	TRBJ2-7	TGCGCCAGCAGCTTGGGACAGGACAGCTCCTACGAGCAGTACTTC	CASSLGQDSSYEQYF
14	TRBV5-4	-	few	TRBJ2-5	TGTGCCAGCTCAGCTCAGGGGGGGCTGGAGACCCAGTACTTC	CASSAQGGLETQYF
13	TRBV30	TRBD1	few	TRBJ1-2	TGTGCCTGGACCACCGGGACAGACTATGGCTACACCTTC	CAWTTGTDYGYTF
17	TRBV12-5	TRBD2	few	TRBJ2-2	TGTGCTAGTGGTTTCCTAGCGGGAGGGCCTACGGCCGGGGAGCTGTTTTTT	CASGFLAGGPTAGELFF
19	TRBV2	-	many	TRBJ2-6	TGTGCCAGCAGTGAAGCATGGGGGCAGGAAAATTCTGGGGCCAACGTCCTGACTTTC	CASSEAWGQENSGANVLTF
13	TRBV3-1	-	-	TRBJ2-7	TGTGCCCAAAAACCCAGGGTGGGGTACGAGCAGTACTTC	CAQKPRVGYEQYF
17	TRBV28	TRBD2	many	TRBJ2-3	TGTGCCAGCAGTATGCCGACTAGCGGGAGTTTGTGGGATACGCAGTATTTT	CASSMPTSGSLWDTQYF
13	TRBV4-3	-	many	TRBJ2-2	TGCGCCAGCAGCCAAGGGGCAGGGCAGGAGCTGTTTTTT	CASSQGAGQELFF
15	TRBV24-1	-	few	TRBJ2-1	TGTGCCACCAGTGATTTTGATGATTCCTACAATGAGCAGTTCTTC	CATSDFDDSYNEQFF
14	TRBV20-1	-	few	TRBJ1-1	TGCAGTGCCAATTACCAGGGGATGAACACTGAAGCTTTCTTT	CSANYQGMNTEAFF
15	TRBV29-1	TRBD1	-	TRBJ2-2	TGCAGCGTTTATTTGACAGGGGGTCTTGCCGGGGAGCTGTTTTTT	CSVYLTGGLAGELFF